This TCR beta chain was identified during a study of T cell responses to AZD1222 COVID-19 vaccine. On the study more broadly: Pooling covered second doses at about 4 or about 12 weeks. Notes on the study in general: Donors, mostly white British, included more females; clonal diversity was possibly underestimated.

The repertoire was sequenced with immunoSEQ multiplex PCR; TCRdb's copy has only in-frame clones and lacks some. Among about 120,000 clones listed, 85% to 90% were seen once. In the case of this clone: Its cognate antigen is unknown.

The germline CDR1 and CDR2 sequences are KGHSH and LQKENI. V was pared by 3 bases and J by 5 bases, with 7 bases of the junction left unmatched. The CDR3 consists of 15 residues. This receptor was obtained from an adult in good health. This rearrangement joins TRBV18 to TRBJ2-3; TRBD2 matches 8 bases. Source: peripheral blood, taken on day 0 of AZD1222 vaccination. CDR3 in DNA: TGTGCCAGCTCACCGGGCGGGAGGCCCAGAGATACGCAGTATTTT. Translated: CASSPGGRPRDTQYF.